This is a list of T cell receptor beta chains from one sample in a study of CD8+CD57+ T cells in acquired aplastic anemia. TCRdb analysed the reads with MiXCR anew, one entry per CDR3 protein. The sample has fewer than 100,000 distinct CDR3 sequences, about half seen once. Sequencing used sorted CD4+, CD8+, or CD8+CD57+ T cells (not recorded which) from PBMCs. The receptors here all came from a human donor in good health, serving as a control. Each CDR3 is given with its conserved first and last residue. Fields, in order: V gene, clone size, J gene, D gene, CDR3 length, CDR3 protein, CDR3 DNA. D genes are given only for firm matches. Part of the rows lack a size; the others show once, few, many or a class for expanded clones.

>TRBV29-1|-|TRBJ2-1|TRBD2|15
CSARRGLAGVDEQFF
TGCAGCGCTAGGAGGGGGCTAGCGGGGGTCGATGAGCAGTTCTTC
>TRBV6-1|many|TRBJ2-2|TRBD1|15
CASRAGQGDTGELFF
TGTGCCAGCAGGGCAGGACAGGGAGACACCGGGGAGCTGTTTTTT
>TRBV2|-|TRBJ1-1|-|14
CASSPRTANTEAFF
TGTGCCAGCAGCCCCCGGACAGCGAACACTGAAGCTTTCTTT
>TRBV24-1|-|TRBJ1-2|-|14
CASSSTGGVRGYTF
TGTGCCAGCAGCAGTACCGGGGGGGTGAGGGGCTACACCTTC
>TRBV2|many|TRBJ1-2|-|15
CASSEPGLRSDGYTF
TGTGCCAGCAGTGAACCAGGTTTAAGGAGTGATGGCTACACCTTC
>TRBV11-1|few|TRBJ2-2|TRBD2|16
CASSLTSGSDTGELFF
TGTGCCAGCAGCTTAACTAGCGGGAGCGACACCGGGGAGCTGTTTTTT
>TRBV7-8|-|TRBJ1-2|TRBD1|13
CANNETGNYGYTF
TGTGCCAACAATGAGACAGGGAACTATGGCTACACCTTC
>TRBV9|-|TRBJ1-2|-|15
CASSVRASSFYGYTF
TGTGCCAGCAGCGTAAGGGCAAGTTCTTTCTATGGCTACACCTTC
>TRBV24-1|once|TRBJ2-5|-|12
CATSEAGKTQYF
TGTGCCACCAGTGAAGCAGGCAAGACCCAGTACTTC
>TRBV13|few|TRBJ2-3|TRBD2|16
CASSLGSGGATHTQYF
TGTGCCAGCAGCTTAGGTAGCGGGGGGGCTACTCATACGCAGTATTTT
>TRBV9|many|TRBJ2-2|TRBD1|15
CASSVVRTGTGELFF
TGTGCCAGCAGCGTCGTCCGGACAGGGACCGGGGAGCTGTTTTTT
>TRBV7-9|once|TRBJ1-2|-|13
CASPLNRGHGYTF
TGTGCCAGCCCCCTGAACAGAGGCCATGGCTACACCTTC
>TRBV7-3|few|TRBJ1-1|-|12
CASSQRRTEAFF
TGTGCCAGCAGCCAACGACGGACTGAAGCTTTCTTT
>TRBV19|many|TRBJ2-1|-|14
CASSTSRGVTEQFF
TGTGCCAGTAGCACCTCAAGGGGGGTTACTGAGCAGTTCTTC
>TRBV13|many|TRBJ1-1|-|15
CASSFRGQPNTEAFF
TGTGCCAGCAGCTTTCGGGGCCAGCCGAACACTGAAGCTTTCTTT
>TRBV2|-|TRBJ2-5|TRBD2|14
CASGGGRALETQYF
TGTGCCAGCGGGGGCGGGAGGGCCTTGGAGACCCAGTACTTC
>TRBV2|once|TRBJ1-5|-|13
CASNVWEDQPRHF
TGTGCCAGCAATGTCTGGGAAGATCAGCCCCGGCATTTT
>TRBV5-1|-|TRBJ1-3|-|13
CASSLFAGNTIYF
TGCGCCAGCAGCCTTTTTGCTGGAAACACCATATATTTT
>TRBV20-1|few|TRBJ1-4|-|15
CSARDPGATNEKLFF
TGCAGTGCTAGAGATCCGGGCGCAACTAATGAAAAACTGTTTTTT
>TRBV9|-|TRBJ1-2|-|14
CASSETGTSDGYTF
TGTGCCAGCAGCGAAACCGGGACTAGCGATGGCTACACCTTC
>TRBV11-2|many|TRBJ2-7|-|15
CASSDPGASSYEQYF
TGTGCCAGCAGCGATCCTGGAGCCAGCTCCTACGAGCAGTACTTC
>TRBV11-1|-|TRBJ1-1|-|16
CASSFYPYRRNTEAFF
TGTGCCAGCAGCTTCTACCCGTATCGTCGGAACACTGAAGCTTTCTTT
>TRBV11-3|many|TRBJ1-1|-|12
CASSLGMSEAFF
TGTGCCAGCAGCTTAGGGATGAGTGAAGCTTTCTTT
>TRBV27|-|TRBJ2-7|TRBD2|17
CASSLLAPVGGTREQYF
TGTGCCAGCAGTTTATTGGCCCCGGTGGGAGGGACTCGCGAGCAGTACTTC
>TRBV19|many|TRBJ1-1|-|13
CATAGFYDTEAFF
TGTGCCACGGCAGGGTTTTACGACACTGAAGCTTTCTTT
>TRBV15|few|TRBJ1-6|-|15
CATSRQGSYNSPLHF
TGTGCCACCAGCAGACAGGGTTCCTATAATTCACCCCTCCACTTT
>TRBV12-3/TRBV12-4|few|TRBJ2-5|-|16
CASSSVSNLQGQTQYF
TGTGCCAGCAGTTCAGTATCTAATTTGCAGGGGCAGACCCAGTACTTC
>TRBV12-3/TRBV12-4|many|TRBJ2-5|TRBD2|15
CASSLASGGGETQYF
TGTGCCAGCAGTTTAGCTAGCGGGGGAGGAGAGACCCAGTACTTC
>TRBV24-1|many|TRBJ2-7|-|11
CATSDLREQYF
TGTGCCACCAGTGATTTGCGCGAGCAGTACTTC
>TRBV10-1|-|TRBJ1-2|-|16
CASTIDRGSGLNGYTF
TGCGCCAGCACGATCGACCGGGGGTCAGGGCTTAATGGCTACACCTTC
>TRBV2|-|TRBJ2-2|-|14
CASREGTNTGELFF
TGTGCCAGCAGGGAGGGGACAAACACCGGGGAGCTGTTTTTT
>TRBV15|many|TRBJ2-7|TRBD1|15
CATSRLRDSSYEQYF
TGTGCCACCAGCAGGCTCAGGGACAGCTCCTACGAGCAGTACTTC
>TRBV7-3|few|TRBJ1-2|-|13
CASSPDKNYGYTF
TGTGCCAGCAGCCCAGACAAGAACTATGGCTACACCTTC
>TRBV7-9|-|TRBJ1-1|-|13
CASSRGATVEAFF
TGTGCCAGCAGCCGCGGGGCCACGGTCGAGGCTTTCTTT
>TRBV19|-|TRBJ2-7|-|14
CASSMRGGAYEQYF
TGTGCCAGTAGTATGCGTGGGGGCGCCTACGAGCAGTACTTC
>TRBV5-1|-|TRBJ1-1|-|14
CASSLGGEGTEALF
TGCGCCAGCAGCTTGGGGGGGGAAGGGACTGAAGCTCTCTTT
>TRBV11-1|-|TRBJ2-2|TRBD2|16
CASSPLAGGNTGELFF
TGTGCCAGCAGCCCCTTAGCGGGGGGGAACACCGGGGAGCTGTTTTTT
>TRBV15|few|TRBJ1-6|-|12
CATRSGNSPLHF
TGTGCCACCAGATCAGGGAATTCACCCCTCCACTTT
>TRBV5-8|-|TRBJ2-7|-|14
CASSQGLDTYEQYF
TGTGCCAGCAGCCAAGGGCTGGATACCTACGAGCAGTACTTC
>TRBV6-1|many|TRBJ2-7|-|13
CAMIDQNSYEQYF
TGTGCCATGATAGATCAGAATTCCTACGAGCAGTACTTC
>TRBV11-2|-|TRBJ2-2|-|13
CASSLPGALELFF
TGTGCCAGCAGCTTACCAGGGGCGTTGGAGCTGTTTTTT
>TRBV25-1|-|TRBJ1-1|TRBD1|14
CASSALTGLTEAFF
TGTGCCAGCAGTGCCCTGACAGGGCTTACTGAAGCTTTCTTT
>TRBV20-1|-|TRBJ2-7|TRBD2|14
CSALPVAGGYEQYF
TGCAGTGCTCTCCCCGTAGCGGGGGGTTACGAGCAGTACTTC
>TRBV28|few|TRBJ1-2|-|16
CASSPSGGHKQYGYTF
TGTGCCAGCAGTCCGTCTGGGGGTCACAAACAATATGGCTACACCTTC
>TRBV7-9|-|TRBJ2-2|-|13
CASSLTVSGELFF
TGTGCCAGCAGCTTAACAGTTTCCGGGGAGCTGTTTTTT
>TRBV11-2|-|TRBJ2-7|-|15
CASSFGGRVVDEQYF
TGTGCCAGCAGCTTCGGGGGTCGGGTAGTAGACGAGCAGTACTTC
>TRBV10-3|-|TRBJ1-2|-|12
CAISTRTDGYTF
TGTGCCATCAGTACTCGGACAGACGGCTACACCTTC
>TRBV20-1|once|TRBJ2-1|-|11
CSARAGTTFFF
TGCAGTGCTAGAGCTGGGACAACGTTTTTCTTC
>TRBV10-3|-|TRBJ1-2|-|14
CAISESWPQYGYTF
TGTGCCATCAGTGAGTCCTGGCCGCAGTATGGCTACACCTTC
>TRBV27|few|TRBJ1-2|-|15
CASSSSGTAYYGYTF
TGTGCCAGCAGTTCCTCCGGGACGGCCTACTATGGCTACACCTTC
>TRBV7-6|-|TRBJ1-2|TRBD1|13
CASSLDRAGGYTF
TGTGCCAGCAGCTTGGACAGGGCAGGTGGCTACACCTTC
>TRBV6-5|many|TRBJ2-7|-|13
CASSYGRGYEQYF
TGTGCCAGCAGTTACGGTCGGGGTTACGAGCAGTACTTC